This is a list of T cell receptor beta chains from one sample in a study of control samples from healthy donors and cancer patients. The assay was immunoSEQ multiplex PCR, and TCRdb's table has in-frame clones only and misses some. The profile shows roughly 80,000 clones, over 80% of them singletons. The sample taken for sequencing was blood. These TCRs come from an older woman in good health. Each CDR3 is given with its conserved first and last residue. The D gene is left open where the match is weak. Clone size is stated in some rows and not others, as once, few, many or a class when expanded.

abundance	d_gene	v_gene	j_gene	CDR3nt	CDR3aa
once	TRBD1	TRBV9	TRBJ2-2	TGTGCCAGCAGCCCACCCCGGACAGGGGGCACCGGGGAGCTGTTTTTT	CASSPPRTGGTGELFF
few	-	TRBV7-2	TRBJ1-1	TGTGCCAGCAGCTCCCGACAGAACACTGAATCTTTCTTT	CASSSRQNTESFF
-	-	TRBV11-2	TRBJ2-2	TGTGCCAGCAGATACCAGGGGTACACCGGGGAGCTGTTTTTT	CASRYQGYTGELFF
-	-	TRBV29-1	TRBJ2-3	TGCAGCGTTGCTGGCGGGAGCACAGATACGCAGTATTTT	CSVAGGSTDTQYF
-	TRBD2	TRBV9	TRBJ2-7	TGTGCCAGCAGCGTAGATGGTCTAGCGGGAGGCGAGCAGTACTTC	CASSVDGLAGGEQYF
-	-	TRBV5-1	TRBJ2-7	TGCGCCAGCAGCTTGATCCGGGACGAGCAGTACTTC	CASSLIRDEQYF
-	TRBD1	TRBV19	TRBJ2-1	TGTGCCACTCAAGACCCGGGACAGGGGTCGTATGAGCAGTTCTTC	CATQDPGQGSYEQFF
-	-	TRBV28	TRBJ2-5	TGTGCCAGCAGTTTTGGTGTCCCCCGGCGTCAGCGACAAGAGACCCAGTACTTC	CASSFGVPRRQRQETQYF
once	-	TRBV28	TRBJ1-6	TGTGCCAGCAGTTTATTTTTCTTACAGGGTTGGTCACCCCTCCACTTT	CASSLFFLQGWSPLHF
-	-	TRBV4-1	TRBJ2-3	TGCGCCAGCAGCCAAGACAGGGGCAGCACAGATACGCAGTATTTT	CASSQDRGSTDTQYF
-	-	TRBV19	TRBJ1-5	TGTGCCAGTAGGGAAGGGATCAATCAGCCCCAGCATTTT	CASREGINQPQHF
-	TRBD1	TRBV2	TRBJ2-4	TGTGCCAGCAGGTCGGGACAGGGGACCATTCAGTACTTC	CASRSGQGTIQYF
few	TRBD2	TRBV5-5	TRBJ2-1	TGTGCCAGCACCCTCGTGGGGGGAGGGAATGAGCAGTTCTTC	CASTLVGGGNEQFF
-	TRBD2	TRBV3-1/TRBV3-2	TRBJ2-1	TGTGCCAGCAGCCCCGGGACTAGCGGGAGAGCATACAATGAGCAGTTCTTC	CASSPGTSGRAYNEQFF
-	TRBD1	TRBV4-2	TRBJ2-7	TGTGCCAGCAGCCAAGGACAGGGACAGGGTAAGAACGAGCAGTACTTC	CASSQGQGQGKNEQYF
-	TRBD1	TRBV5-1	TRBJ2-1	TGCGCCAGCAGCTCACAGGGGGTGCAGCAGTTCTTC	CASSSQGVQQFF
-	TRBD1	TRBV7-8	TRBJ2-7	TGTGCCAGCAGCTCCCTCCCCGGGACAGGGGCGGGGGAGCAGTACTTC	CASSSLPGTGAGEQYF
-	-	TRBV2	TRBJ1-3	TGTGCCAGCAGAGAAGACACGCGAAACACCATATATTTT	CASREDTRNTIYF
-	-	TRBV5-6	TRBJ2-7	TGTGCCAGCAACCGGGACGGACCCTACGAGCAGTACTTC	CASNRDGPYEQYF
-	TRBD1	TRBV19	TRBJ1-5	TGTGCCAGTAGTATAGTTGGGACAGAGCATCAGCCCCAGCATTTT	CASSIVGTEHQPQHF
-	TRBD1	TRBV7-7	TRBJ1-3	TGTGCTAGCAGCTTAGCGCAGACAGGGGGCTTACCTGGAAACACCATATATTTT	CASSLAQTGGLPGNTIYF
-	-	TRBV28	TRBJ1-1	TGTGCCAGCAGGCTGGCTAGGACCATGAACACTGAAGCTTTCTTT	CASRLARTMNTEAFF
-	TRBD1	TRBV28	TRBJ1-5	TGTGCCAGCACCGGGACAGGGGGCAATCAGCCCCAGCATTTT	CASTGTGGNQPQHF
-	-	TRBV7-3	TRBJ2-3	TGTGCCAGCAGCACTCACACGGAAGATACGCAGTATTTT	CASSTHTEDTQYF
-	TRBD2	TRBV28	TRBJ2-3	TGTGCCAGCAGTTCCTGGACTAGCGGGAGGGCAGATACGCAGTATTTT	CASSSWTSGRADTQYF
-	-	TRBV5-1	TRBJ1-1	TGCGCCAGCAGCCCCGCTCCAGGAGCTGGCACTGAAGCTTTCTTT	CASSPAPGAGTEAFF
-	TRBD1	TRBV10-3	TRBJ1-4	TGTGCCATCAGCCCGAGTCCTGGACAGGGGGTCTCAGTGGAAAAACTGTTTTTT	CAISPSPGQGVSVEKLFF
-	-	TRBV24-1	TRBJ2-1	TGTGCCACCAGTGATCGTAGGATCGGCAATGAGCAGTTCTTC	CATSDRRIGNEQFF
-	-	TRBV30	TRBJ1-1	TGTGCCTGGAACCCCGGGACGGTGCTTCGGACTGAAGCTTTCTTT	CAWNPGTVLRTEAFF
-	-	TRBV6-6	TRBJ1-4	TGTGCCAGCAGCCAGGGTGTTGAAAAACTGTTTTTT	CASSQGVEKLFF
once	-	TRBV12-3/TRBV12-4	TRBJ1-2	TGTGCCAGCAGTTTATCAGGGGTCTATGGCTACACCTTC	CASSLSGVYGYTF
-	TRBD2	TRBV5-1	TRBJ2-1	TGCGCCAGCAGCTTGGGTGCCCTAGCGGTCGACAATGAGCAGTTCTTC	CASSLGALAVDNEQFF
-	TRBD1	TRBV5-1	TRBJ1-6	TGCGCCAGCAGCCTGGAGACAGGGGGGCATTCACCCCTCCACTTT	CASSLETGGHSPLHF
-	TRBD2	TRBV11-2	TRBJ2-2	TGTGCCAGCAGGGCGGGCGGGAGGGGCACCGGGGAGCTGTTTTTT	CASRAGGRGTGELFF
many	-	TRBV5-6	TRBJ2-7	TGTGCCAGCAGCGGCGGCGGAGCCTACGAGCAGTACTTC	CASSGGGAYEQYF